The entry below describes one T cell receptor (beta chain). Its antigen is undetermined. Clones were sequenced by immunoSEQ multiplex PCR, and TCRdb holds only the in-frame ones, with some missing. Of about 110,000 clones detected, approximately 88% appear once; the ten largest clones hold more than 1.4%. This CDR3 region has 13 residues. With 6 bases removed from V and 6 bases from J, the gap between germline ends came to 11 bases. CDR1 and CDR2 (germline): SNHLY, FYNNEI. These data originate in a study of cytomegalovirus exposure and HLA in healthy donors. For the study at large: The use of the same platform for the 130 or so validation repertoires and the 600 to 800 first-cohort repertoires was reported by a later analysis. Study results and limitations: High sensitivity and specificity were reportedly achieved when the classifier diagnosed cytomegalovirus status. Some TCR beta chains (approximately 180 of them) were listed as cytomegalovirus-associated.

Sequencing used PBMCs. The receptor comes from a woman in her 30s in good health and CMV-seropositive. The V gene is TRBV2, the J gene TRBJ1-4; D not certain. CDR3 loop: CASSERQDEKLFF. The CDR3 bases are TGTGCCAGCAGCGAGAGGCAAGATGAAAAACTGTTTTTT.